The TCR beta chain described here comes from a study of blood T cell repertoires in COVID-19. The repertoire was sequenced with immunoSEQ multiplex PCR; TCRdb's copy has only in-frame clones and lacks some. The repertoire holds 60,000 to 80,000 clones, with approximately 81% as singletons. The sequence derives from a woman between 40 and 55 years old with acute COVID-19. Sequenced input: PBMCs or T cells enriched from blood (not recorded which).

The CDR3: CASSPRQGGNEKLFF. CDR3 nucleotide sequence: TGTGCCAGCAGCCCAAGACAGGGAGGTAATGAAAAACTGTTTTTT. The chain uses TRBV2 and TRBJ1-4; 7 bases fit TRBD1. Germline V gene lookup returns CDR1 SNHLY and CDR2 FYNNEI. The CDR3 spans 15 residues. V dropped 6 bases and J dropped 4; count of bases not matched to a gene: 8.